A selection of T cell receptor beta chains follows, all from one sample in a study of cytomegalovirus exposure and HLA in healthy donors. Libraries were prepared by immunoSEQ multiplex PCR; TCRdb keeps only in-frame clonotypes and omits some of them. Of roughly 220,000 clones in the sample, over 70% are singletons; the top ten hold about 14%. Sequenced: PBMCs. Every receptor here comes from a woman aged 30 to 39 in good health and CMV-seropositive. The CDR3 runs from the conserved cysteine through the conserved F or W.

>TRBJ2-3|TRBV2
CATQWDRGTDTQYF
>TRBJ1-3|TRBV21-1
CARDLDRVRNTIYF
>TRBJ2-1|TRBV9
CASSDGLTYNEQFF
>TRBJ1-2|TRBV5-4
CASSPDSYGYTF
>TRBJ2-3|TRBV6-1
CASSEVQGQGVSDTQYF
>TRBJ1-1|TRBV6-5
CASSAGATEAFF
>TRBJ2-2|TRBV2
CASTTQFPGTSTTGELFF
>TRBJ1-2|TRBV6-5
CASSYGGRDYGYTF
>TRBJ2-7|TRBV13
CASSLRTRTDEQYF
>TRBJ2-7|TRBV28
CATLGESGRAAYEQYF
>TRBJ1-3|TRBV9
CASSPPPSSGNTIYF
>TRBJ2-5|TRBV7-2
CASSPASASVEETQYF
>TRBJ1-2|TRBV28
CASSSPDRTYGYTF
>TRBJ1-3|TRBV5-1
CASSPRDVDGNTIYF
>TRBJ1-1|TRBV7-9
CASSLGGKETEAFF
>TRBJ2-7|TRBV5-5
CASAMSKRRADYEQYF
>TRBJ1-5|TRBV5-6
CASSAGTGNQPQHF
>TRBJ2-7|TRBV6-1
CASSEGTSDFYEQYF
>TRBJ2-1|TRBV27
CASSRGTGEKNEQFF
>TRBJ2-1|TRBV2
CATQRESINPGDEQFF
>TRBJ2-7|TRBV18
CASSPGTGTWGDEQYF
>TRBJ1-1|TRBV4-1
CASRPTGNTEAFF
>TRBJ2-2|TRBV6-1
CASSESRGATGTGELFF
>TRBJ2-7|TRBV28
CASIRGGGEQYF
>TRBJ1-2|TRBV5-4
CASTHRGQGYTF
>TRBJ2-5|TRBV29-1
CSVEFGSQYF
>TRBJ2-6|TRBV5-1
CASSSLDGASGANVLTF
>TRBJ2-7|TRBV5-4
CASSFRDRGYEQYF
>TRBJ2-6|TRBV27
CASSPGLAGIRGANVLTF
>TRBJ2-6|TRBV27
CASRKDRTPGANVLTF